This record looks at one TCR beta chain sequence and its context. The data belong to a study of blood T cell repertoires in COVID-19. Whole-study context: Collection of acute and convalescent COVID-19 samples took place in the United States, Italy and Spain. T cells, B-cell-depleted T cells, or PBMCs supplied cDNA or gDNA.

Per the original methods: Counts of nucleated cells, estimated from reference gene primer amplification, were obtained. Using immunoSEQ multiplex PCR, the repertoire was profiled, and TCRdb retains in-frame clones only, with some absent. For V, J and clone size, that table is used; D and trimming come from the DNA. The table lists 100,000 to 150,000 clones, 65% to 80% of them singletons. The germline V gene has CDR1 MGHRA and CDR2 YSYEKL. V was pared by 4 bases and J by 8 bases, with 9 bases of the junction left unmatched. This CDR3 region has 16 residues. The sequence was obtained from a human donor with acute or convalescent COVID-19. The donor label of this sample is uncertain. The chain has TRBV4-1 and TRBJ1-6; 9 bases fit TRBD1. Material: peripheral blood. DNA of the CDR3: TGCGCCAGCAGCCCTCACGGGACAGGGAATCATTCACCCCTCCACTTT. Translation: CASSPHGTGNHSPLHF.